These 29 T cell receptor beta chains came from one sample sequenced in a study of blood T cell repertoires in COVID-19 (dated by TCRdb to between 2020 and 2021). The protocol used for the library was the immunoSEQ multiplex PCR assay. In TCRdb, the immuneACCESS table is reduced to in-frame sequences with V and J assigned. These tables do not hold every clone; where another copy was compared, an unresolved V gene accounts for under half, and the others remain unexplained. Within this sample are fewer than 85,000 clones, with around 82% of them counted one time only. Around 28% of the sample belongs to the ten largest clones. The sequenced sample consisted of peripheral blood. Every receptor here comes from a human donor in a cohort sampled during active COVID-19.

The chain is built from TRBV21-1 and TRBJ2-7; the table gives TRBD1 as D, unverified against the DNA. TRBV21-1 is described as a pseudogene. CDR3 size: 14 residues. CDR3 in DNA: TGTGCCAGCAGCATAGACAGGGCTTCCTACGAGCAGTACTTC. Its protein is CASSIDRASYEQYF.

This chain links TRBV29-1 with TRBJ1-3, with D uncertain. Germline V CDR1 and CDR2: SQVTM, ANQGSEA. The CDR3 is 14 amino acids. V dropped 6 bases and J dropped 0 bases, with 12 bases sitting between them. CDR3 in amino acids: CSVGNRSSGNTIYF. The CDR3, as DNA: TGCAGCGTAGGTAACAGAAGCTCTGGAAACACCATATATTTT.

This clone appeared a few times. The V gene is TRBV19, the J gene TRBJ2-6, with D uncertain. The CDR3 loop spans 13 amino acids. Germline V lookup: CDR1 LNHDA, CDR2 SQIVND (reference sequence). V dropped 7 bases and J dropped 5 bases, with 9 bases sitting between them. CDR3: CASTTERANVLTF. The CDR3 DNA reads TGTGCCAGTACGACGGAGAGGGCCAACGTCCTGACTTTC.

This chain links TRBV27 with TRBJ1-2, with a tentative D call TRBD1 (6 bases). Germline-derived CDR1 and CDR2 are MNHEY and SMNVEV (reference sequence). The V and J ends lost 4 bases and 4 bases respectively, with 16 bases between them. The CDR3 spans 15 residues. The CDR3 region is CASSSLDSNIYGYTF. The CDR3, as DNA: TGTGCCAGCAGTTCCTTGGACAGCAACATCTATGGCTACACCTTC.

The CDR3 DNA follows: TGTGCCAGTAGTACCCGTCCCGGGACAGGGTCGAACACCGGGGAGCTGTTTTTT. This gives the protein CASSTRPGTGSNTGELFF. The chain joins TRBV19 to TRBJ2-2; 9 bases line up with TRBD1. Germline trimming cut 4 bases from V and 0 bases from J; bases unmatched to any gene: 9. The CDR3 is 18 amino acids. The V gene's germline CDR1 is LNHDA and CDR2 SQIVND (reference sequence).

This sequence joins TRBV9 and TRBJ2-3; TRBD2 matches at 8 bases. Germline CDR1 is SGDLS and CDR2 is YYNGEE. V dropped 4 bases and J dropped 0; count of bases not matched to a gene: 7. The CDR3 spans 16 residues. CDR3 region: CASSSELAASTDTQYF. The CDR3 DNA is TGTGCCAGCAGCTCTGAACTAGCGGCTAGCACAGATACGCAGTATTTT.

This clone turned up a few times. The chain employs TRBV11-2 and TRBJ1-2; D uncertain. The V end lost 0 bases, the J end lost 4 bases, and 9 bases lay between the germline ends. Germline CDR1 and CDR2: SGHAT and FQNNGV. The CDR3 runs 14 residues. CDR3 DNA: TGTGCCAGCAGCTTAGATAGTAGAAGCTATGGCTACACCTTC. Its translation: CASSLDSRSYGYTF.

This clone was seen a single time. The CDR3 region has the DNA TGTGCCAGCAGCTTAGATCCTAGCCGGAGCTCCTACAATGAGCAGTTCTTC. Translation: CASSLDPSRSSYNEQFF. This chain links TRBV11-3 with TRBJ2-1; D might be TRBD2 (5 bases). The V end lost 0 bases, the J end lost 0 bases, and 12 bases lay between the germline ends. This CDR3 spans 17 amino acids. Per germline, CDR1 SGHNT and CDR2 YENEEA.

The chain has TRBV6-2 or TRBV6-3 and TRBJ1-4; 9 bases map to TRBD1. The CDR3 covers 15 residues. From germline, CDR1 is MNHEY and CDR2 SVGEGT. V was clipped by 4 bases and J by 8 bases; unmatched bases: 8. The CDR3 nucleotides read TGTGCCAGCAGTTCTCCGGGACAGGGTGGAGAAAAACTGTTTTTT. Translation gives CASSSPGQGGEKLFF.

As to this clone: An end of the junction does not agree with germline; a read error may underlie this. The chain employs TRBV7-7 and TRBJ2-5, with 8 bases that match TRBD1. Germline V gene lookup returns CDR1 SSHAT and CDR2 FNYEAQ (reference sequence). This CDR3 is 15 amino acids long. CDR3 sequence (DNA): TGTGCTAGCAGCTTAGAGGACAGGGTATTGGAGACCCAGTACTTC. Translation: CASSLEDRVLETQYF.

This clone appeared a single time. The chain recombines TRBV6-5 with TRBJ2-5; D not resolved. CDR1 and CDR2 from the germline V gene are MNHEY and SVGAGI. V lost 6 bases to trimming and J lost 1 base, with 9 bases between them. CDR3 length equals 13 residues. The CDR3 protein is CASRLTPQETQYF. The CDR3 nucleotides are TGTGCCAGCAGATTGACACCCCAAGAGACCCAGTACTTC.

The chain has TRBV10-3 and TRBJ2-7, with 10 bases fitting TRBD1. The CDR3 contains 16 residues. In germline, CDR1 is ENHRY, CDR2 SYGVKD. V shed 3 bases, J shed 3 bases, and the junction held 8 bases outside the gene matches. This CDR3 is CAISETPGQGIYEQYF. CDR3 coding DNA: TGTGCCATCAGTGAAACACCGGGACAGGGGATCTACGAGCAGTACTTC.

The gene calls are TRBV19 and TRBJ1-2; D unresolved. The CDR3 length is 17 residues. The ends were cut back, 2 bases at V and 3 bases at J, with 19 bases in the middle. Germline lookup yields CDR1 LNHDA and CDR2 SQIVND (reference sequence). In DNA form, the CDR3 reads TGTGCCAGTAGTATAACGATCAACGAAGCTCAGGACTATGGCTACACCTTC. Protein: CASSITINEAQDYGYTF. The full variable domain, its missing parts supplied by reference TRBV19 and TRBJ1-2, is DGGITQSPKYLFRKEGQNVTLSCEQNLNHDAMYWYRQDPGQGLRLIYYSQIVNDFQKGDIAEGYSVSREKKESFPLTVTSAQKNPTAFYLCASSITINEAQDYGYTFGSGTRLTVV.

To note about this clone: An end of the junction does not agree with germline; a read error may underlie this. The chain joins TRBV6-6 to TRBJ2-3, with 13 bases matching TRBD2. The CDR3 is 12 amino acids. Germline V lookup: CDR1 MNHNY, CDR2 SVGAGI (reference sequence). The CDR3 here is CASSPGTSGELF. The CDR3 DNA reads TGTGCCAGCAGTCCCGGGACTAGCGGGGAGCTTTTT.

This clone has only one observation. This chain links TRBV6-1 with TRBJ2-2; D is unresolved. Trimming left V 3 bases short and J 1 base short, with 3 bases between. The germline V gene encodes CDR1 MNHNS and CDR2 SASEGT. The CDR3 has 13 residues. CDR3 nucleotides: TGTGCCAGCAGTGACGGGAACACCGGGGAGCTGTTTTTT. Its translation: CASSDGNTGELFF.

This clone was found a few times. The chain carries TRBV19 and TRBJ1-1; no clear D. Germline lookup yields CDR1 LNHDA and CDR2 SQIVND (reference sequence). The CDR3 consists of 13 residues. V shed 5 bases and J shed 2 bases, with 9 bases lying between them. The CDR3 sequence: CASSVAGNTEAFF. CDR3 nucleotide sequence: TGTGCCAGTAGTGTCGCGGGCAACACTGAAGCTTTCTTT. Full variable domain (outside the CDR3, taken from reference TRBV19 and TRBJ1-1): DGGITQSPKYLFRKEGQNVTLSCEQNLNHDAMYWYRQDPGQGLRLIYYSQIVNDFQKGDIAEGYSVSREKKESFPLTVTSAQKNPTAFYLCASSVAGNTEAFFGQGTRLTVV.

V and J are TRBV4-3 and TRBJ2-1; 8 bases align to TRBD1. CDR1 is LGHNA and CDR2 is YSLEER in the germline V gene. J gave up 9 bases and V 5 bases, and 15 bases lay outside the gene matches. The CDR3 loop spans 16 amino acids. CDR3 bases: TGCGCCAGCAGCATCCACCGGGACAGGCGGTCAGGTGAGCAGTTCTTC. It is translated as CASSIHRDRRSGEQFF.

The chain carries TRBV6-5 and TRBJ1-2, with 10 bases fitting TRBD1. Germline V gives CDR1 MNHEY, CDR2 SVGAGI. V dropped 2 bases and J dropped 4; count of bases not matched to a gene: 4. This CDR3 is built from 15 residues. CDR3 sequence (DNA): TGTGCCAGCAGTTACGACAGGGGGCCCACCTATGGCTACACCTTC. Translated: CASSYDRGPTYGYTF.

The V call is TRBV27, the J call TRBJ1-1, with D possibly TRBD1 on 5 matching bases. Germline values: CDR1 MNHEY, CDR2 SMNVEV (reference sequence). V was cut by 3 bases and J by 4 bases, with 9 bases left in between. This CDR3 contains 13 residues. The CDR3 nucleotides read TGTGCCAGCAGTTTCAGGGAACTCACTGAAGCTTTCTTT. This gives the protein CASSFRELTEAFF.

V is TRBV2 and J is TRBJ2-1; TRBD2 matches 7 bases. The V and J ends lost 2 bases and 1 base, in that order; junction bases with no gene match: 5. Germline CDR1 reads SNHLY; CDR2 reads FYNNEI. The length of the CDR3 is 16 residues. The DNA for the CDR3 is TGTGCCAGCAGTGAATATCTCGGGGGGTCCTACAATGAGCAGTTCTTC. It codes for CASSEYLGGSYNEQFF. Looking up the rest from reference TRBV2 and TRBJ2-1 gives the full variable domain: EPEVTQTPSHQVTQMGQEVILRCVPISNHLYFYWYRQILGQKVEFLVSFYNNEISEKSEIFDDQFSVERPDGSNFTLKIRSTKLEDSAMYFCASSEYLGGSYNEQFFGPGTRLTVL.

The CDR3: CASSTSGGYTEAFF. CDR3 in DNA: TGTGCCAGTAGTACATCAGGGGGCTACACTGAAGCTTTCTTT. The chain links TRBV19 to TRBJ1-1; 8 bases fit TRBD1. The CDR3 has 14 amino acids. Germline CDR1 LNHDA, CDR2 SQIVND (reference sequence). Trimming at V came to 4 bases and at J to 3 bases, leaving 4 bases not matched to a gene.

This clone was seen at least ten times. V is TRBV6-2 or TRBV6-3 and J is TRBJ2-7, with D maybe TRBD1 (6 bases). V lost 5 bases to trimming and J lost 5 bases, with 13 bases between them. CDR3 length: 13 amino acids. Germline CDR1 and CDR2: MNHEY and SVGEGT. In DNA form, the CDR3 reads TGTGCCAGCAGTCCCCGCAGGGACAACGAGCAGTACTTC. Protein sequence: CASSPRRDNEQYF.

This chain joins TRBV28 and TRBJ2-7; D is uncertain. The V end was cut by 1 base, the J end by 4 bases, with 23 bases between. Germline V gene lookup returns CDR1 MDHEN and CDR2 SYDVKM. The CDR3 has 18 amino acids. The CDR3 nucleotides read TGTGCCAGCAGTTTATCCCCTGACCTGGCCCTGGGCGTGTACGAGCAGTACTTC. As protein: CASSLSPDLALGVYEQYF. The variable domain in full, completed from reference TRBV28 and TRBJ2-7, reads DVKVTQSSRYLVKRTGEKVFLECVQDMDHENMFWYRQDPGLGLRLIYFSYDVKMKEKGDIPEGYSVSREKKERFSLILESASTNQTSMYLCASSLSPDLALGVYEQYFGPGTRLTVT.

This clone was counted once. The chain is built from TRBV19 and TRBJ1-1; possibly TRBD1 for D (5 bases). Germline CDR1 reads LNHDA; CDR2 reads SQIVND (reference sequence). V was clipped by 6 bases and J by 0 bases, with 8 bases between them. CDR3 size: 13 residues. For the CDR3, the DNA is TGTGCCAGTAGCGACAGATTGAACACTGAAGCTTTCTTT. Amino acid sequence: CASSDRLNTEAFF.

The chain employs TRBV15 and TRBJ1-6, with TRBD1 identical over 8 bases. The junction had 10 bases not matched to a gene; V was cut back by 0 bases and J by 9 bases. The CDR3 covers 17 residues. Per germline, CDR1 LNHNV and CDR2 YYDKDF (reference sequence). The CDR3: CATSRDRQGAIGSPLHF. The CDR3, as DNA: TGTGCCACCAGCAGAGATCGTCAGGGGGCGATCGGTTCACCCCTCCACTTT.

This clone was counted a few times. The chain has TRBV14 and TRBJ2-3; TRBD1 is a possible D gene (6 bases). The germline CDR1 and CDR2 sequences are SGHDN and FVKESK. The CDR3 runs to 16 residues. V lost 4 bases to trimming and J lost 1 base, with 15 bases between them. The CDR3 protein is CASSLTTGKGTDTQYF. The CDR3 DNA reads as TGTGCCAGCAGCCTTACAACAGGGAAGGGCACAGATACGCAGTATTTT.

This clone has at least ten counts. J is TRBJ1-1 and V is TRBV12-3 or TRBV12-4, with 8 bases that match TRBD1. The CDR3 has 13 residues. The trim removed 5 bases at V and 5 bases at J, leaving 4 bases unmatched. In nucleotides, the CDR3 is TGTGCCAGCAGTAGGACAGGGAAAACTGAAGCTTTCTTT. Protein: CASSRTGKTEAFF.

The chain couples TRBV3-1 (or the pseudogene TRBV3-2) to TRBJ2-1; TRBD2 agrees at 8 bases. In germline, CDR1 is LGHDT, CDR2 YNNKEL (reference sequence). This CDR3 contains 16 residues. V was clipped by 0 bases and J by 6 bases; unmatched bases: 7. In nucleotides, the CDR3 is TGTGCCAGCAGCCAAGAAGGGCGGGGGGCCGGCAATGAGCAGTTCTTC. Protein: CASSQEGRGAGNEQFF.

The CDR3: CASSLVRGDTQYF. The DNA for the CDR3 is TGCGCCAGCAGCTTGGTCAGGGGGGATACGCAGTATTTT. V usage is TRBV5-1 and J usage is TRBJ2-3, with 7 bases aligning to TRBD1. The CDR3 spans 13 residues. Unmatched junction bases numbered 1, after V lost 0 bases and J lost 6 bases. CDR1 SGHRS and CDR2 YFSETQ come from the germline V gene.